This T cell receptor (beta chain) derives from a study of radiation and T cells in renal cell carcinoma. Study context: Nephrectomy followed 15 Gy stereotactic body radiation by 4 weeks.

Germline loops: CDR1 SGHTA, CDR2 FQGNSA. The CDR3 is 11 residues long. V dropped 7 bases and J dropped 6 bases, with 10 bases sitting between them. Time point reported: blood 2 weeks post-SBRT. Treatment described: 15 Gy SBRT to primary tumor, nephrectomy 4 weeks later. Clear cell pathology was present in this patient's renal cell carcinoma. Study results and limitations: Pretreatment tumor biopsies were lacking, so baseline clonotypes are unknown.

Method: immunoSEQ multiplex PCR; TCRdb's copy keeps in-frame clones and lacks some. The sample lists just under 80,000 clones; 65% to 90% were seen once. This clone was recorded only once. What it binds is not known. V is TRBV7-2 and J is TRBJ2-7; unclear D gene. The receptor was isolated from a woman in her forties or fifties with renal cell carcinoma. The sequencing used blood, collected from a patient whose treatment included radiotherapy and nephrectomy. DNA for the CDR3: TGTGCCAGCAAGGATATCCGCGAGCAGTACTTC. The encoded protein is CASKDIREQYF.